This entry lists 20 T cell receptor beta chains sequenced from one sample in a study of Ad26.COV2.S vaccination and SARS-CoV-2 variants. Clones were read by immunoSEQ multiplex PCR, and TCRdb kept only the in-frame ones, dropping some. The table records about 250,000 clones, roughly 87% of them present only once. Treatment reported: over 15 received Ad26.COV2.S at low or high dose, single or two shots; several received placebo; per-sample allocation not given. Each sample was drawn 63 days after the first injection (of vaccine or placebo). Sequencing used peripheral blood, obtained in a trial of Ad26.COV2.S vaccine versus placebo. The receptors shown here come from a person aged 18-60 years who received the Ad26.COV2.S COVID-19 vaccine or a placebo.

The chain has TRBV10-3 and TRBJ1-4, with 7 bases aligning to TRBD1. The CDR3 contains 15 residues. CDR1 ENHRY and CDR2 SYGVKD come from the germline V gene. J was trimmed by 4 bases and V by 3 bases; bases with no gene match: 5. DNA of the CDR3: TGTGCCATCAGTGACCCGACAGGGTATAATGAAAAACTGTTTTTT. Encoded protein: CAISDPTGYNEKLFF.

The CDR3 DNA reads TGTGCCAGCAGCTTAAGGCGGAGAGGGGGCGAGAGTGAGCAGTTCTTC. Residues: CASSLRRRGGESEQFF. The chain combines TRBV11-2 with TRBJ2-1; 7 bases line up with TRBD1. CDR3 length equals 16 residues. Germline trimming cut 2 bases from V and 9 bases from J; bases unmatched to any gene: 13. Germline CDR1 reads SGHAT; CDR2 reads FQNNGV. Complete variable domain (other parts from reference TRBV11-2 and TRBJ2-1): EAGVAQSPRYKIIEKRQSVAFWCNPISGHATLYWYQQILGQGPKLLIQFQNNGVVDDSQLPKDRFSAERLKGVDSTLKIQPAKLEDSAVYLCASSLRRRGGESEQFFGPGTRLTVL.

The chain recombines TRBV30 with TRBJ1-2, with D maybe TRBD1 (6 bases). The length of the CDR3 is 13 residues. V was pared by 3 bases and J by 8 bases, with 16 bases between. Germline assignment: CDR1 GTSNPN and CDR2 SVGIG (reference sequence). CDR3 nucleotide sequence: TGTGCCTGGAGCCGGGACATACCAGAAGGCTACACCTTC. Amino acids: CAWSRDIPEGYTF.

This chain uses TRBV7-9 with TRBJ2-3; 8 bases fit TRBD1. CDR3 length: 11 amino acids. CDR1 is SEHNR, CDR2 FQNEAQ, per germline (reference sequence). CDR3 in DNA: TGTGCGGACAGGGGCACAGATACGCAGTATTTT. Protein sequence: CADRGTDTQYF.

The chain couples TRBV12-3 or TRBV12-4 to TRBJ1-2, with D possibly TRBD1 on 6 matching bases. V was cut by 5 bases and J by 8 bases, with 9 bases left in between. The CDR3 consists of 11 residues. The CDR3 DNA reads TGTGCCAGCAGTGACCAGGGGGGCTACACCTTC. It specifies CASSDQGGYTF.

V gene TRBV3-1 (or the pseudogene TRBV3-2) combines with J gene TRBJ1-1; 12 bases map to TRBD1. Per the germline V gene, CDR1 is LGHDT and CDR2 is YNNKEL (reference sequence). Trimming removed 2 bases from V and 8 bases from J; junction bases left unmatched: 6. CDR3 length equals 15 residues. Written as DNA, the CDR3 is TGTGCCAGCAGCCAAAATCGGGACAGGGGGCCGGAAGCTTTCTTT. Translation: CASSQNRDRGPEAFF.

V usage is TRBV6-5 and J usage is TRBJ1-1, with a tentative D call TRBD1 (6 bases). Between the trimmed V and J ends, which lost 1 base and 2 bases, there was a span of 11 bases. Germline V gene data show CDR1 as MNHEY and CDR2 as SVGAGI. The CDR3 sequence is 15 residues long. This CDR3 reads CASSYYGTLNTEAFF. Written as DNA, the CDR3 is TGTGCCAGCAGTTACTACGGGACACTAAACACTGAAGCTTTCTTT.

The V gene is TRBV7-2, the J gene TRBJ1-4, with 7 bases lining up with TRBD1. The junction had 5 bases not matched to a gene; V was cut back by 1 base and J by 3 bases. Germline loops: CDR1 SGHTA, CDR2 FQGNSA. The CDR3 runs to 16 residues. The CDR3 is CASSLGGTASNEKLFF. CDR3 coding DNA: TGTGCCAGCAGCTTAGGGGGGACAGCGTCTAATGAAAAACTGTTTTTT. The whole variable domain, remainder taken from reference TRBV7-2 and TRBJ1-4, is GAGVSQSPSNKVTEKGKDVELRCDPISGHTALYWYRQSLGQGLEFLIYFQGNSAPDKSGLPSDRFSAERTGGSVSTLTIQRTQQEDSAVYLCASSLGGTASNEKLFFGSGTQLSVL.

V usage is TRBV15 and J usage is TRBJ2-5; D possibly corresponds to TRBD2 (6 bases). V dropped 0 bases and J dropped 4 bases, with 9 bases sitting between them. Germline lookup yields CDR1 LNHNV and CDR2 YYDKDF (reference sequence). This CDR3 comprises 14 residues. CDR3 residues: CATSRDQGGETQYF. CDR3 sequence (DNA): TGTGCCACCAGCAGAGATCAGGGAGGAGAGACCCAGTACTTC.

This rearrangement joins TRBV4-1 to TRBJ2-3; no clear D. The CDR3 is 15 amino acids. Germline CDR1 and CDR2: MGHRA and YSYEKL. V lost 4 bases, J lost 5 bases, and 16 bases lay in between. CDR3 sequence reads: CASSLGDPGGDTQYF. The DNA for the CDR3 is TGCGCCAGCAGCCTTGGGGATCCGGGCGGAGATACGCAGTATTTT.

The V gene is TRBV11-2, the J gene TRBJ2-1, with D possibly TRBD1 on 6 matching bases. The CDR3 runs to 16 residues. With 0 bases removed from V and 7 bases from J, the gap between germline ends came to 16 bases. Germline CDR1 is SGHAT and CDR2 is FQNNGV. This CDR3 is CASSLDIRGALNEQFF. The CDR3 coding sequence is TGTGCCAGCAGCTTAGATATCAGGGGCGCTTTGAATGAGCAGTTCTTC.

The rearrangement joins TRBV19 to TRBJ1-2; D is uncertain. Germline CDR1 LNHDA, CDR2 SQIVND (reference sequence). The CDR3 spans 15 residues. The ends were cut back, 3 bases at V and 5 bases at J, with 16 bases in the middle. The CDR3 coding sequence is TGTGCCAGTAGTATCTCCGAGCGACCACGGTATGGCTACACCTTC. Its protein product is CASSISERPRYGYTF. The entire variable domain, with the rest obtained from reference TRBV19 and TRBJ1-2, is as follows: DGGITQSPKYLFRKEGQNVTLSCEQNLNHDAMYWYRQDPGQGLRLIYYSQIVNDFQKGDIAEGYSVSREKKESFPLTVTSAQKNPTAFYLCASSISERPRYGYTFGSGTRLTVV.

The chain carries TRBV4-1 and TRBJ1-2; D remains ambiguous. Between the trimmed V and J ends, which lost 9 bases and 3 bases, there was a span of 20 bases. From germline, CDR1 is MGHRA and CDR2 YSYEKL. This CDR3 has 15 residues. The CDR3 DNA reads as TGCGCCAGTAAAACGGATCCGACCGGTGACTATGGCTACACCTTC. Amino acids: CASKTDPTGDYGYTF.

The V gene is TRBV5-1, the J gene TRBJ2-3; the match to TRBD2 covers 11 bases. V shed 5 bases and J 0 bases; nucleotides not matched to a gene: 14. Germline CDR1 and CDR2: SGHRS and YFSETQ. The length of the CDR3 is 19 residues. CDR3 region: CASSGTSGARRTSTDTQYF. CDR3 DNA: TGCGCCAGCAGTGGGACTAGCGGAGCCCGAAGGACTAGCACAGATACGCAGTATTTT. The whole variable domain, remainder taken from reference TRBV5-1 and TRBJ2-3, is KAGVTQTPRYLIKTRGQQVTLSCSPISGHRSVSWYQQTPGQGLQFLFEYFSETQRNKGNFPGRFSGRQFSNSRSEMNVSTLELGDSALYLCASSGTSGARRTSTDTQYFGPGTRLTVL.

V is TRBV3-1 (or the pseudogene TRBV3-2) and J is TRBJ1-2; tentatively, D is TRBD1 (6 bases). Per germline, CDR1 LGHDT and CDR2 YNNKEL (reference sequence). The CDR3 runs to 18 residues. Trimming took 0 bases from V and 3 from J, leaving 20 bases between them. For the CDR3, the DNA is TGTGCCAGCAGCCAAGATCGACAGGAAACAGGGAGTTACTATGGCTACACCTTC. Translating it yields CASSQDRQETGSYYGYTF.

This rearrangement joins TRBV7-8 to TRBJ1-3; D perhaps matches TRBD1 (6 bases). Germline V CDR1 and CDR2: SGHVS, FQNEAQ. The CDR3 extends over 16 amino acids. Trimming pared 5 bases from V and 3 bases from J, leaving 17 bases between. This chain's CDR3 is CASSLPGVQVGNTIYF. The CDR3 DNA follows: TGTGCCAGCAGCCTACCAGGGGTGCAGGTTGGAAACACCATATATTTT.

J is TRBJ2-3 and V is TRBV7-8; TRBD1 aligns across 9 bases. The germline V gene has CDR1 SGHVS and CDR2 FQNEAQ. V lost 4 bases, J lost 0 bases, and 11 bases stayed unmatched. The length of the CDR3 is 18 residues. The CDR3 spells CASSSSPPGQGSTDTQYF. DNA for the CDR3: TGTGCCAGCAGCTCCTCGCCACCGGGACAGGGAAGCACAGATACGCAGTATTTT. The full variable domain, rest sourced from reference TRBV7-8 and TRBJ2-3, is GAGVSQSPRYKVAKRGQDVALRCDPISGHVSLFWYQQALGQGPEFLTYFQNEAQLDKSGLPSDRFFAERPEGSVSTLKIQRTQQEDSAVYLCASSSSPPGQGSTDTQYFGPGTRLTVL.

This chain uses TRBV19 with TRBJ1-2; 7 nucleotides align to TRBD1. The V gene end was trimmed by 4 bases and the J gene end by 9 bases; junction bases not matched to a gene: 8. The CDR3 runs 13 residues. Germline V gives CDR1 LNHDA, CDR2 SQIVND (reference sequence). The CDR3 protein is CASSTETGPRYTF. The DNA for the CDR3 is TGTGCCAGTAGTACCGAGACAGGGCCCCGCTACACCTTC.

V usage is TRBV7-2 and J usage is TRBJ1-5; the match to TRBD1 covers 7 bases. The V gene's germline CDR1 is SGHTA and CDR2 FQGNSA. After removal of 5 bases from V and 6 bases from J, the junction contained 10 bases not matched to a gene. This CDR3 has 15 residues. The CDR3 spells CASSPRGGVSQPQHF. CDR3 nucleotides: TGTGCCAGCAGCCCCAGGGGGGGGGTTAGTCAGCCCCAGCATTTT.

This CDR3 reads CASSRDGTTTDTQYF. The CDR3 DNA reads as TGCGCCAGCAGCAGAGATGGGACCACCACAGATACGCAGTATTTT. The V and J genes are TRBV5-1 and TRBJ2-3; D is tentatively TRBD1 or TRBD2 (5 bases each). The CDR3 consists of 15 residues. Deletions cut 4 bases from V and 2 bases from J, with 14 bases between. CDR1 is SGHRS and CDR2 is YFSETQ in the germline V gene.